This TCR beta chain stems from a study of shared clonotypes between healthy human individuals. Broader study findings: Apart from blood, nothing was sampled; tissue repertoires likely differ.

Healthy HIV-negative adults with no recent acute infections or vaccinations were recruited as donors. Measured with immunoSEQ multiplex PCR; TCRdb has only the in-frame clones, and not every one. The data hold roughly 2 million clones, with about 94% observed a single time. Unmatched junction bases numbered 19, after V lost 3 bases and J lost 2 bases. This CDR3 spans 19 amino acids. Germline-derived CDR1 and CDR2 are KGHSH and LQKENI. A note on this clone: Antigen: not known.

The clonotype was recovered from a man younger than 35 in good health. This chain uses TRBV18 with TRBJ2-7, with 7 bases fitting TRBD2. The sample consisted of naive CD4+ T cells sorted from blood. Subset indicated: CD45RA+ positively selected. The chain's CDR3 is CASSPRRGEEHGFTYEQYF. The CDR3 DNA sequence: TGTGCCAGCTCACCTCGTCGGGGGGAGGAACACGGGTTTACCTACGAGCAGTACTTC.